The 29 T cell receptor beta chains given below trace back to one sample, sequenced in a study of blood T cell repertoires in COVID-19. Some clones are missing from TCRdb's copy, which holds only in-frame ones; the method was immunoSEQ multiplex PCR. The top ten hold roughly a tenth of the sample, which has around 310,000 clones, about 90% seen once. The sequenced sample was PBMCs or T cells enriched from blood (not recorded which). All receptors come from a woman aged 25-40 years who had recovered from COVID-19.

Regarding this clone: This same CDR3 is encoded by further DNA sequences in the sample. The chain uses TRBV5-1 and TRBJ2-7; D ambiguous. The CDR3 sequence is 14 residues long. Per germline, CDR1 SGHRS and CDR2 YFSETQ. V was shortened by 1 base and J by 0 bases, with 8 bases between the two germline ends. The CDR3 here is CASSLSGSSYEQYF. For the CDR3, the DNA is TGCGCCAGCAGCTTGTCTGGCTCCTCCTACGAGCAGTACTTC.

This sequence joins TRBV7-9 and TRBJ1-6; tentatively, D is TRBD1 (6 bases). V was clipped by 6 bases and J by 7 bases, with 19 bases between them. CDR1 and CDR2 from the germline V gene are SEHNR and FQNEAQ (reference sequence). CDR3 length: 16 residues. The DNA of the CDR3 is TGTGCCAGCAGGGGGACAACAGGGCAGGGGAATTCACCCCTCCACTTT. It yields the protein CASRGTTGQGNSPLHF.

The V and J genes are TRBV24-1 and TRBJ1-2; 7 bases line up with TRBD1. The CDR3 covers 15 residues. Germline-derived CDR1 and CDR2 are KGHDR and SFDVKD. After removal of 4 bases from V and 8 bases from J, the junction contained 12 bases not matched to a gene. The CDR3 DNA is TGTGCCACCAGTGACCCAGCGACAGGGTTTCAAGGCTACACCTTC. Protein product: CATSDPATGFQGYTF.

The CDR3 region is CASSQGPPKTGEYEQYF. The CDR3 coding sequence is TGTGCCAGCAGCCAAGGACCTCCTAAAACGGGGGAATACGAGCAGTACTTC. V gene TRBV7-2 combines with J gene TRBJ2-7; tentatively, D is TRBD2 (6 bases). The CDR3 loop spans 17 amino acids. Trimming left V 5 bases short and J 4 bases short, with 24 bases between. Germline CDR1 and CDR2: SGHTA and FQGNSA.

The table lists this clone with a count of one. The chain is built from TRBV30 and TRBJ1-2; no firm D call. CDR3 length: 14 residues. Germline CDR1 and CDR2: GTSNPN and SVGIG (reference sequence). V was cut by 3 bases and J by 8 bases, with 19 bases left in between. The CDR3 protein is CAWRADFLGTGYTF. CDR3 sequence (DNA): TGTGCCTGGAGGGCGGACTTCCTAGGTACGGGCTACACCTTC.

The chain uses TRBV5-1 and TRBJ1-3, with 8 bases matching TRBD1. V lost 3 bases to trimming and J lost 2 bases; unmatched junction nucleotides: 4. This CDR3 comprises 15 residues. The germline gives CDR1 SGHRS, CDR2 YFSETQ. The CDR3, as DNA: TGCGCCAGCAGCTCTGGGACAGGTGCTGGAAACACCATATATTTT. This sequence encodes CASSSGTGAGNTIYF. Full variable domain (outside the CDR3, taken from reference TRBV5-1 and TRBJ1-3): KAGVTQTPRYLIKTRGQQVTLSCSPISGHRSVSWYQQTPGQGLQFLFEYFSETQRNKGNFPGRFSGRQFSNSRSEMNVSTLELGDSALYLCASSSGTGAGNTIYFGEGSWLTVV.

The chain has TRBV5-1 and TRBJ2-1; 8 bases fit TRBD2. V shed 0 bases, J shed 2 bases, and the junction held 7 bases outside the gene matches. This CDR3 region has 17 residues. CDR1 and CDR2 (germline): SGHRS, YFSETQ. The CDR3 region has the DNA TGCGCCAGCAGCTTGGTCACCAGCGGGAGTACCTACAATGAGCAGTTCTTC. Its translation is CASSLVTSGSTYNEQFF.

This chain joins TRBV5-4 and TRBJ1-1; no reliable D call. CDR1 is SGHNT, CDR2 YYREEE, per germline (reference sequence). Trimming shortened V by 1 base and J by 0 bases, and 7 bases separated the two germline ends. The CDR3 is made up of 14 amino acids. Here the CDR3 reads CASSLSRMNTEAFF. DNA of the CDR3: TGTGCCAGCAGCTTGTCCAGAATGAACACTGAAGCTTTCTTT.

The chain is built from TRBV6-5 and TRBJ1-1; 11 bases align to TRBD1. With 1 base clipped from V and 8 bases from J, the junction kept 0 bases outside the gene matches. From germline, CDR1 is MNHEY and CDR2 SVGAGI. CDR3 length: 13 residues. The chain's CDR3 is CASSYWDRGEAFF. CDR3 in DNA: TGTGCCAGCAGTTACTGGGACAGGGGGGAAGCTTTCTTT.

J is TRBJ1-1 and V is TRBV14; tentatively, D is TRBD1 (5 bases). Germline CDR1 is SGHDN and CDR2 is FVKESK. Trimming removed 0 bases from V and 7 bases from J, with 9 bases in between. The CDR3 has 13 amino acids. In DNA form, the CDR3 reads TGTGCCAGCAGCCAAGAAGCTAGGGGTGAAGCTTTCTTT. Its protein is CASSQEARGEAFF. Variable domain in full (rest from reference TRBV14 and TRBJ1-1): EAGVTQFPSHSVIEKGQTVTLRCDPISGHDNLYWYRRVMGKEIKFLLHFVKESKQDESGMPNNRFLAERTGGTYSTLKVQPAELEDSGVYFCASSQEARGEAFFGQGTRLTVV.

This chain joins TRBV28 and TRBJ1-4, with unresolved D. Germline CDR1 MDHEN, CDR2 SYDVKM. The V gene lost 5 bases and the J gene lost 0 bases, with 13 bases spanning the gap. The CDR3 has 16 amino acids. The CDR3 reads CASSPGVGTTNEKLFF. The CDR3 bases are TGTGCCAGCAGTCCCGGGGTGGGGACAACTAATGAAAAACTGTTTTTT. Full variable domain (rest looked up from reference TRBV28 and TRBJ1-4): DVKVTQSSRYLVKRTGEKVFLECVQDMDHENMFWYRQDPGLGLRLIYFSYDVKMKEKGDIPEGYSVSREKKERFSLILESASTNQTSMYLCASSPGVGTTNEKLFFGSGTQLSVL.

The genes are TRBV5-5 and TRBJ1-5; 8 bases match TRBD1. Germline-derived CDR1 and CDR2 are SGHKS and YYEKEE (reference sequence). The CDR3 runs to 16 residues. Trimming took 3 bases from V and 6 from J; bases not matched to a gene: 11. In DNA, the CDR3 is TGTGCCAGCAGCTCTTATACAGGGGGAATTTTTCAGCCCCAGCATTTT. Protein: CASSSYTGGIFQPQHF.

The genes are TRBV5-6 and TRBJ1-1; D gene ambiguous. The ends were cut back, 2 bases at V and 5 bases at J, with 7 bases in the middle. The CDR3 sequence is 12 residues long. Germline CDR1 and CDR2: SGHDT and YYEEEE. CDR3 DNA sequence: TGTGCCAGCAGCTTCCGGCGGACTGAAGCTTTCTTT. Amino acids: CASSFRRTEAFF.

V and J are TRBV29-1 and TRBJ2-6; TRBD2 aligns across 10 bases. This CDR3 region has 18 residues. The V segment lost 7 bases and the J segment 1 base; nucleotides outside the gene matches: 13. Germline values: CDR1 SQVTM, CDR2 ANQGSEA. CDR3 nucleotide sequence: TGCAGCGCTTTACCCCGGGGTAGCGGGAGGTCTGGGGCCAACGTCCTGACTTTC. Its translation is CSALPRGSGRSGANVLTF.

The count of this clone is one. The chain has TRBV7-2 and TRBJ1-1; D gene uncertain. Between the trimmed V and J ends, which lost 2 bases and 1 base, there was a span of 5 bases. CDR1 and CDR2 from the germline V gene are SGHTA and FQGNSA. The CDR3 totals 13 residues. The CDR3 loop is CASSLISNTEAFF. As DNA, the CDR3 is TGTGCCAGCAGCTTAATATCGAACACTGAAGCTTTCTTT.

V and J are TRBV4-1 and TRBJ1-1; 9 bases map to TRBD1. This CDR3 is built from 17 residues. J gave up 3 bases and V 0 bases, and 8 bases lay outside the gene matches. Germline V gene lookup returns CDR1 MGHRA and CDR2 YSYEKL. CDR3 DNA: TGCGCCAGCAGCCAAGAATCCGGGACAGGGCTGGACACTGAAGCTTTCTTT. It codes for CASSQESGTGLDTEAFF.

For this clone: The same CDR3 arises from other DNA sequences in this sample as well. This chain connects TRBV18 to TRBJ2-5; D not certain. CDR1 KGHSH and CDR2 LQKENI come from the germline V gene. This CDR3 has 11 residues. Trimming stripped 3 bases from V and 5 bases from J, with 4 bases between. The CDR3 protein is CASSPEETQYF. The CDR3 DNA follows: TGTGCCAGCTCACCTGAGGAGACCCAGTACTTC.

CDR3 region: CASSQRQVLTDTQYF. CDR3 nucleotide sequence: TGCGCCAGCAGCCAACGACAGGTCTTGACAGATACGCAGTATTTT. The V gene is TRBV4-3, the J gene TRBJ2-3, with D maybe TRBD1 (6 bases). V lost 2 bases and J lost 3, with 12 bases in between. CDR1 is LGHNA, CDR2 YSLEER, per germline. The CDR3 has 15 amino acids.

This chain connects TRBV19 to TRBJ2-3; TRBD1 might be the D (6 bases). CDR3 size: 15 residues. Germline V gene sequence: CDR1 LNHDA, CDR2 SQIVND (reference sequence). The ends were cut back, 3 bases at V and 4 bases at J, with 14 bases in the middle. The CDR3 loop reads CASSIQGKAPDTQYF. For the CDR3, the DNA is TGTGCCAGTAGTATTCAGGGGAAGGCCCCAGATACGCAGTATTTT.

As concerns this clone: The junction shows a germline mismatch at one end, possibly a read error. V is TRBV7-9 and J is TRBJ1-4; TRBD1 matches at 7 bases. The CDR3 has 13 amino acids. Germline-derived CDR1 and CDR2 are SEHNR and FQNEAQ (reference sequence). CDR3 coding DNA: TGTGCCAGCAGCTTACTTAGGGGGGACAGCGTGATTTTT. Its translation is CASSLLRGDSVIF. The full variable domain, its missing parts supplied by reference TRBV7-9 and TRBJ1-4, is DTGVSQNPRHKITKRGQNVTFRCDPISEHNRLYWYRQTLGQGPEFLTYFQNEAQLEKSRLLSDRFSAERPKGSFSTLEIQRTEQGDSAMYLCASSLLRGDSVIFGSGTQLSVL.

The V and J genes are TRBV5-6 and TRBJ2-7, with 7 bases identical to TRBD2. Trimming cost V 3 bases and J 6 bases; bases outside gene matches: 9. Germline V CDR1 and CDR2: SGHDT, YYEEEE. There are 14 residues in the CDR3. CDR3 amino acids: CASSWGGRGVEQYF. The DNA for the CDR3 is TGTGCCAGCAGCTGGGGAGGGAGAGGCGTCGAGCAGTACTTC.

The chain couples TRBV6-2 or TRBV6-3 to TRBJ1-4, with TRBD1 matching over 10 bases. The germline CDR1 and CDR2 sequences are MNHEY and SVGEGT. Trimming removed 4 bases from V and 6 bases from J; junction bases left unmatched: 8. The CDR3 spans 16 residues. CDR3 DNA: TGTGCCAGCAGTTCTCGAACCGGGACAGGGGATGAAAAACTGTTTTTT. Translation gives CASSSRTGTGDEKLFF.

V usage is TRBV2 and J usage is TRBJ2-1; 10 bases agree with TRBD1. This CDR3 region has 15 residues. The V gene end was trimmed by 7 bases and the J gene end by 8 bases; junction bases not matched to a gene: 11. Looked up from germline, CDR1 is SNHLY and CDR2 is FYNNEI. The CDR3 reads CASMAPGQGIHEQFF. Here the CDR3 DNA reads TGTGCCAGCATGGCACCGGGACAGGGGATCCATGAGCAGTTCTTC.

The rearrangement links TRBV7-2 to TRBJ2-2; D possibly corresponds to TRBD1 (5 bases). This CDR3 region has 16 residues. Per germline, CDR1 SGHTA and CDR2 FQGNSA. V was cut by 5 bases and J by 3 bases, with 16 bases left in between. For the CDR3, the DNA is TGTGCCAGCAGCCCCGGCAGGGTGGTATACACCGGGGAGCTGTTTTTT. Its protein product is CASSPGRVVYTGELFF.

This clone was counted a single time. The V and J genes are TRBV18 and TRBJ2-5, with TRBD1 matching 7 bases. This CDR3 spans 13 amino acids. From germline, CDR1 is KGHSH and CDR2 LQKENI. J was trimmed by 3 bases and V by 3 bases; bases with no gene match: 1. The CDR3 protein is CASSPGTEETQYF. CDR3 DNA: TGTGCCAGCTCACCCGGGACAGAAGAGACCCAGTACTTC.

The gene calls are TRBV14 and TRBJ1-6; 10 nucleotides match TRBD1. Germline V gene sequence: CDR1 SGHDN, CDR2 FVKESK. The CDR3 loop spans 22 amino acids. V shed 4 bases, J shed 2 bases, and the junction held 20 bases outside the gene matches. The CDR3 protein is CASSRSPKTGGSRNPYNSPLHF. CDR3 DNA: TGTGCCAGCAGCCGCAGCCCTAAGACAGGGGGCTCAAGGAATCCCTATAATTCACCCCTCCACTTT.

The genes are TRBV5-1 and TRBJ1-6; D is ambiguous. The CDR3 is made up of 14 amino acids. CDR1 is SGHRS, CDR2 YFSETQ, per germline. V dropped 6 bases and J dropped 12 bases, with 19 bases sitting between them. CDR3 DNA sequence: TGCGCCAGCAACCGGGGAGGGTCGGAGGAACCCCTCCACTTT. Translating it yields CASNRGGSEEPLHF.

The V call is TRBV9, the J call TRBJ2-3, with 7 bases fitting TRBD2. The length of the CDR3 is 15 residues. From germline, CDR1 is SGDLS and CDR2 YYNGEE. V lost 3 bases, J lost 6 bases, and 10 bases stayed unmatched. Here the CDR3 reads CASSAPAGMADTQYF. In DNA form, the CDR3 reads TGTGCCAGCAGCGCCCCAGCGGGAATGGCGGATACGCAGTATTTT.

The rearrangement links TRBV10-3 to TRBJ2-7, with 9 bases matching TRBD1. The CDR3 covers 13 residues. The V segment lost 3 bases and the J segment 5 bases; nucleotides outside the gene matches: 2. Germline V gene sequence: CDR1 ENHRY, CDR2 SYGVKD. Written as DNA, the CDR3 is TGTGCCATCAGTGACGGGACAGGGCACGAGCAGTACTTC. Residues: CAISDGTGHEQYF.